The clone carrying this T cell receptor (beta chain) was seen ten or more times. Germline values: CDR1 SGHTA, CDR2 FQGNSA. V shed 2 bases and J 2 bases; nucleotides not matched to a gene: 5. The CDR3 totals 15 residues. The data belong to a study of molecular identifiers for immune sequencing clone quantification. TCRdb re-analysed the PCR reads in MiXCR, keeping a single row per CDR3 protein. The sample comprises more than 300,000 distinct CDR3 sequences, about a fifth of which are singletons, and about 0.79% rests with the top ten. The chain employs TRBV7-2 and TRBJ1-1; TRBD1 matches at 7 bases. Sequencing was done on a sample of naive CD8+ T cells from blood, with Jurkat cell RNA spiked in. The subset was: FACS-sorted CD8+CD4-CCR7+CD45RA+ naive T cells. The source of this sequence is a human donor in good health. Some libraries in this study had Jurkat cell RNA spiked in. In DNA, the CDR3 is TGTGCCAGCAGCTTACCGACAGGGTTTAACACTGAAGCTTTCTTT. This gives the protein CASSLPTGFNTEAFF.